This T cell receptor (beta chain) was obtained from a study of T cells in localized non-small cell lung cancer. The trim removed 0 bases at V and 6 bases at J, leaving 6 bases unmatched. Germline V gene sequence: CDR1 SGHRS, CDR2 YFSETQ. The CDR3 loop spans 16 amino acids. Points from the study as a whole: Prolonged overall survival went with higher T cell density in the blood.

Profiled with immunoSEQ multiplex PCR; TCRdb holds only in-frame clones, not every one. The sample contains some 1,100 clones, more than 20% of which appear only once. Of note for this clone: Antigen unknown.

The sequence derives from a female donor of 60 years or more with stage III lung adenocarcinoma. The sequences come from normal lung tissue next to the tumor, collected before any cancer treatment. The V gene is TRBV5-1, the J gene TRBJ2-1, with TRBD2 matching 10 bases. The CDR3 loop reads CASSLEASGSFNEQFF. DNA for the CDR3: TGCGCCAGCAGCTTGGAGGCTAGCGGGAGCTTCAATGAGCAGTTCTTC.